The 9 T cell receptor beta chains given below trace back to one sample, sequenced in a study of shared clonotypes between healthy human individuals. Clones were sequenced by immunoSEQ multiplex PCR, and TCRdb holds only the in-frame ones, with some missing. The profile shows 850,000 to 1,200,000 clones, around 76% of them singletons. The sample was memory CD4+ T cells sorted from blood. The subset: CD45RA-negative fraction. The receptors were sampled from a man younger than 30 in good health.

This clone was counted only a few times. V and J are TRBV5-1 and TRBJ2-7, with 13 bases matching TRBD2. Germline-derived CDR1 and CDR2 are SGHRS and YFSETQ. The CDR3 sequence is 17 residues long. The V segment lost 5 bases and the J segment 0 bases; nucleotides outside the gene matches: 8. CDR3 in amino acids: CASRKGLAGVISYEQYF. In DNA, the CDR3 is TGCGCCAGCAGAAAAGGACTAGCGGGGGTGATCTCCTACGAGCAGTACTTC. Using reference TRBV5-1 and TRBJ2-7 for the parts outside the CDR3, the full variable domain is KAGVTQTPRYLIKTRGQQVTLSCSPISGHRSVSWYQQTPGQGLQFLFEYFSETQRNKGNFPGRFSGRQFSNSRSEMNVSTLELGDSALYLCASRKGLAGVISYEQYFGPGTRLTVT.

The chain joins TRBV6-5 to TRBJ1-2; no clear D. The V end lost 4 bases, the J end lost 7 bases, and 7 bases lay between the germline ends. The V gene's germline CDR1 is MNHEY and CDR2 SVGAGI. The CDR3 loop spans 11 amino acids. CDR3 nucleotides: TGTGCCAGCAGTTCTCGGGTTGGCTACACCTTC. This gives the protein CASSSRVGYTF.

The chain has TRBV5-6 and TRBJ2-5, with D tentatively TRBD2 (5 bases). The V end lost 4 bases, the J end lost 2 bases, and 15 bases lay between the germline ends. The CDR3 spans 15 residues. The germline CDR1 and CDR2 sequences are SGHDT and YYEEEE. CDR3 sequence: CASSPDFQRQETQYF. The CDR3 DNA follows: TGTGCCAGCAGCCCTGACTTCCAGCGGCAAGAGACCCAGTACTTC.

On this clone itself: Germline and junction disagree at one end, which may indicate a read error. As DNA, the CDR3 is TGTGCCAGCTCACCTAGAGGCTCAGAGATCTTC. This codes for CASSPRGSEIF. V is TRBV18 and J is TRBJ2-1; no clear D. CDR1 KGHSH and CDR2 LQKENI come from the germline V gene. The CDR3 totals 11 residues.

CDR3 DNA: TGTGCCACCAGCAGAGGCGGGGAAGAGGAGACCCAGTACTTC. This translates into CATSRGGEEETQYF. The J gene is TRBJ2-5, the V gene TRBV15; D is possibly TRBD2 (6 bases). V was shortened by 1 base and J by 5 bases, with 11 bases between the two germline ends. The CDR3 consists of 14 residues. CDR1 is LNHNV and CDR2 is YYDKDF in the germline V gene (reference sequence).

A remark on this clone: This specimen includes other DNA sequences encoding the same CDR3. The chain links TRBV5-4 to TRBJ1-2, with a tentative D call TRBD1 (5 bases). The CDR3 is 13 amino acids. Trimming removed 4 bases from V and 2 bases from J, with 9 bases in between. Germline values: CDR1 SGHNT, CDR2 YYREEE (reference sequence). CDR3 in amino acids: CASSRGLNYGYTF. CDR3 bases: TGTGCCAGCAGCCGGGGCTTAAACTATGGCTACACCTTC.

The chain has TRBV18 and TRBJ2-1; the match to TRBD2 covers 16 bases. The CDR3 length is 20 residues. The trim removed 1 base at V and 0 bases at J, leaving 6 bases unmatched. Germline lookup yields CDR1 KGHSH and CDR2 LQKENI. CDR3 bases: TGTGCCAGCTCACCACGAAAGGGACTAGCGGGAGGGGACTCCTACAATGAGCAGTTCTTC. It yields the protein CASSPRKGLAGGDSYNEQFF.

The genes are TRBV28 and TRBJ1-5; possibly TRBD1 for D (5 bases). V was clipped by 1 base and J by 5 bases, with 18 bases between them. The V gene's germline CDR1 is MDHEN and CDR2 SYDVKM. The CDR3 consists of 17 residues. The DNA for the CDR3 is TGTGCCAGCAGTTTATCCCCCGGCAGGGCCAACCATCAGCCCCAGCATTTT. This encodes CASSLSPGRANHQPQHF.

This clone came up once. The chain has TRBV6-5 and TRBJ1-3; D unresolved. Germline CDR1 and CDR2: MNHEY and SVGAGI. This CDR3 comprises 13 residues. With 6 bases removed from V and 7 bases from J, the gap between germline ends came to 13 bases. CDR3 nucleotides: TGTGCCAGCAGACAAGGCGCTGAGAACACCATATATTTT. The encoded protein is CASRQGAENTIYF.